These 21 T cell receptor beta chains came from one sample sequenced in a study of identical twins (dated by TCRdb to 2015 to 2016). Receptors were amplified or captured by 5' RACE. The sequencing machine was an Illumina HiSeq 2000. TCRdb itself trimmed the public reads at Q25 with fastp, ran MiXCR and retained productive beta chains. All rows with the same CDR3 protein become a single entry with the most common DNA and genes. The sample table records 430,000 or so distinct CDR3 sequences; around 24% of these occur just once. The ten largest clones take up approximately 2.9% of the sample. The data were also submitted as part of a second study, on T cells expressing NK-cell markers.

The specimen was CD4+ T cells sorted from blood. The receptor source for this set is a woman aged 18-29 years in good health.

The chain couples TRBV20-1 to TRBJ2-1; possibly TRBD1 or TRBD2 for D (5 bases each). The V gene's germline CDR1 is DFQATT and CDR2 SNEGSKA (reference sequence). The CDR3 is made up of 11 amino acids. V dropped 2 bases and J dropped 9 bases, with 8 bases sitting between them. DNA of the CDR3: TGCAGTGCTAGAACTAGGGGTGAGCAGTTCTTC. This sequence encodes CSARTRGEQFF.

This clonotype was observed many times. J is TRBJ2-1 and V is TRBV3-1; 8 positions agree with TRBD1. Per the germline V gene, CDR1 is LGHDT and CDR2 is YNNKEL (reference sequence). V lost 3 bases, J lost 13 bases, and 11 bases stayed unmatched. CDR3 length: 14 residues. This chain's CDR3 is CASSQNLYRGVQFF. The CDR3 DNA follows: TGTGCCAGCAGCCAGAACCTTTACAGGGGGGTCCAGTTCTTC.

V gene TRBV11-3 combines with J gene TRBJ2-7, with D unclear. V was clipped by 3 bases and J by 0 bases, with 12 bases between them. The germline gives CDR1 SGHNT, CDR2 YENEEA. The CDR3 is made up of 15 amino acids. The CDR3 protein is CASSLGQYSSYEQYF. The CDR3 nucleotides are TGTGCCAGCAGCTTGGGCCAGTACAGCTCCTACGAGCAGTACTTC.

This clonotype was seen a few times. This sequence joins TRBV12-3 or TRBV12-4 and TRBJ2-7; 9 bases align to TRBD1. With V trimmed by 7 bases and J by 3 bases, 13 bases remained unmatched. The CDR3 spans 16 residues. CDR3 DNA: TGTGCCAGCACCCCCGAGGACAGGGGAATCATCTACGAGCAGTACTTC. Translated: CASTPEDRGIIYEQYF.

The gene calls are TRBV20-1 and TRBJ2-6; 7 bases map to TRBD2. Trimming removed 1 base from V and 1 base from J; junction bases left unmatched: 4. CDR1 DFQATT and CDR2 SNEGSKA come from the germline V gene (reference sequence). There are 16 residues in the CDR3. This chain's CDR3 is CSARGGGSSGANVLTF. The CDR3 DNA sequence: TGCAGTGCTAGAGGCGGGGGATCATCTGGGGCCAACGTCCTGACTTTC.

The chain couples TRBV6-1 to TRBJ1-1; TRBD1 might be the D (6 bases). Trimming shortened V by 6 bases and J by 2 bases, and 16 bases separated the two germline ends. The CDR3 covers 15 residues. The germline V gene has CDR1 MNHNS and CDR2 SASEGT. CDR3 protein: CASSQGGGSNTEAFF. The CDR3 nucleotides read TGTGCCAGCAGCCAGGGCGGGGGCTCTAACACTGAAGCTTTCTTT.

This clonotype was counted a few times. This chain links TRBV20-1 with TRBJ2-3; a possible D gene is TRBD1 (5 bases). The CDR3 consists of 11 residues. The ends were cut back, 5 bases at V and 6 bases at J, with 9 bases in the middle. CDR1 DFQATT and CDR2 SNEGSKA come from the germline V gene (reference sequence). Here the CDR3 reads CSAAPGDTQYF. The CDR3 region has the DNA TGCAGTGCTGCGCCAGGGGATACGCAGTATTTT.

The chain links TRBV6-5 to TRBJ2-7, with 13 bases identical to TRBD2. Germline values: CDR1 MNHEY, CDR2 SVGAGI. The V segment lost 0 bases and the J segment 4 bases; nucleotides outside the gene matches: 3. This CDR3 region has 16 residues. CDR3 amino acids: CASSYSGLAGEYEQYF. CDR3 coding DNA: TGTGCCAGCAGTTACTCTGGACTAGCGGGAGAATACGAGCAGTACTTC.

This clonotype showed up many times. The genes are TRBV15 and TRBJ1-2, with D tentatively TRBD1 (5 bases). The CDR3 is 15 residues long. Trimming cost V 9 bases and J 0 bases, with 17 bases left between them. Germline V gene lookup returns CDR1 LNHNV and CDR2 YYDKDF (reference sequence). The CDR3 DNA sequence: TGTGCCACTGCGGGGGGGAAAGGGGCTAACTATGGCTACACCTTC. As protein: CATAGGKGANYGYTF. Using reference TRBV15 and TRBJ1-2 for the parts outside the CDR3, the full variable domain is DAMVIQNPRYQVTQFGKPVTLSCSQTLNHNVMYWYQQKSSQAPKLLFHYYDKDFNNEADTPDNFQSRRPNTSFCFLDIRSPGLGDTAMYLCATAGGKGANYGYTFGSGTRLTVV.

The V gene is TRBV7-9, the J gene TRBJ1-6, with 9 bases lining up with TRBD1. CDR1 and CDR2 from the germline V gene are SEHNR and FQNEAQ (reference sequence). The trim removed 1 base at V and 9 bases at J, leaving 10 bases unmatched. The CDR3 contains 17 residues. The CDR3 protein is CASSLEYRGQGVSPLHF. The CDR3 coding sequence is TGTGCCAGCAGCTTAGAGTATAGGGGACAGGGTGTTTCACCCCTCCACTTT.

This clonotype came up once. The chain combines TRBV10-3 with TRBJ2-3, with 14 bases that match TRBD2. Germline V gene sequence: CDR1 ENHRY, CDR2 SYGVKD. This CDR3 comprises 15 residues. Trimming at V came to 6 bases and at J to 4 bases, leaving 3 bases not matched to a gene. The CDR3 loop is CAIRTSGRAPDTQYF. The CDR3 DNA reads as TGTGCCATCAGGACTAGCGGGAGGGCCCCAGATACGCAGTATTTT.

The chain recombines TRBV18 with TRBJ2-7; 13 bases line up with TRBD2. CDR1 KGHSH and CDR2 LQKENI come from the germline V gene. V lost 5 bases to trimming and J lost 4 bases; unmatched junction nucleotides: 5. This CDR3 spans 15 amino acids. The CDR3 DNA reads TGTGCCAGCTCAGGAGGGACTAGCGGGACGTACGAGCAGTACTTC. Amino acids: CASSGGTSGTYEQYF.

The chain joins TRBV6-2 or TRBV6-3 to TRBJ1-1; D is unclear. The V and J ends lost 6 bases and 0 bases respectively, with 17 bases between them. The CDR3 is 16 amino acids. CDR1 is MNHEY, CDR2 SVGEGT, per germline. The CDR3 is CASRPRIRSMNTEAFF. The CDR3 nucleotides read TGTGCCAGCAGACCGCGGATTCGTAGTATGAACACTGAAGCTTTCTTT.

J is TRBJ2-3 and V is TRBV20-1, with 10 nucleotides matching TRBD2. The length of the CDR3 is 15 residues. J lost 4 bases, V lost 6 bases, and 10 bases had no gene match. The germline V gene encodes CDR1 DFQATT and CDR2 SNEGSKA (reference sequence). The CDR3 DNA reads TGCAGTGCCTCAAAGTCTAGCGGGGGCGCAGATACGCAGTATTTT. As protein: CSASKSSGGADTQYF.

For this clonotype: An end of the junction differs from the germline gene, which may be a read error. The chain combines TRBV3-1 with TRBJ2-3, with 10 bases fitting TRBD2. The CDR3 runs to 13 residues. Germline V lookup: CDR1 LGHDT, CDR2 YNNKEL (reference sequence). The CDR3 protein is CASSQGAGTSVDF. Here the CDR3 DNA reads TGTGCCAGCAGCCAAGGCGCCGGGACTAGCGTTGATTTT.

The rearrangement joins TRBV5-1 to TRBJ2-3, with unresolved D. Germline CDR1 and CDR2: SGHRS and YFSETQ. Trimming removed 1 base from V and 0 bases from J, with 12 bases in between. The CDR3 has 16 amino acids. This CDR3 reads CASSLQHMGSTDTQYF. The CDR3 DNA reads TGCGCCAGCAGCTTGCAGCACATGGGGAGCACAGATACGCAGTATTTT.

In DNA, the CDR3 is TGCAGTGCTAGAGATAGGACTAGCGGGATTAGTGGTGAGACCCAGTACTTC. Protein product: CSARDRTSGISGETQYF. This chain links TRBV20-1 with TRBJ2-5, with 12 nucleotides matching TRBD2. Per germline, CDR1 DFQATT and CDR2 SNEGSKA (reference sequence). CDR3 length: 17 amino acids. V lost 0 bases to trimming and J lost 5 bases; unmatched junction nucleotides: 10.

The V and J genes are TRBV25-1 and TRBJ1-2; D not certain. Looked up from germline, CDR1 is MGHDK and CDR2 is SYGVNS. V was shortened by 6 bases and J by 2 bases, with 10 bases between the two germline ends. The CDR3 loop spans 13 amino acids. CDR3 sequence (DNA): TGTGCCAGCAGCGCCGGTGTCAACTATGGCTACACCTTC. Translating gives CASSAGVNYGYTF.

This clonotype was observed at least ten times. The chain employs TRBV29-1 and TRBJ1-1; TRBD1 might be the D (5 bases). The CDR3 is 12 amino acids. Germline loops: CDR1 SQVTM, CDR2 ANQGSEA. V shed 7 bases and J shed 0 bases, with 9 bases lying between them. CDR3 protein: CSATDMNTEAFF. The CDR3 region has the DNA TGCAGCGCGACAGACATGAACACTGAAGCTTTCTTT.

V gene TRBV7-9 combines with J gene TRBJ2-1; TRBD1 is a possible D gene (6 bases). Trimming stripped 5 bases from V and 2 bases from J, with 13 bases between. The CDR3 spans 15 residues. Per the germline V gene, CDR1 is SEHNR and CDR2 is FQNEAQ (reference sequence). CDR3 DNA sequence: TGTGCCAGCAGCCAGATACAGGGTCCCTACAATGAGCAGTTCTTC. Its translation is CASSQIQGPYNEQFF.

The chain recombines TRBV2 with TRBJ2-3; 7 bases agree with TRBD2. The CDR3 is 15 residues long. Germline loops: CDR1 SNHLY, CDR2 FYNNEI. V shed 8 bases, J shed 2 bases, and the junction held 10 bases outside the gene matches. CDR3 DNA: TGTGCCAGCTCATTTAGCGGGTCTTACACAGATACGCAGTATTTT. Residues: CASSFSGSYTDTQYF.